This paragraph covers one T cell receptor beta chain sequence. The sample belongs to a study of control samples from healthy donors and cancer patients. In germline, CDR1 is LNHNV, CDR2 YYDKDF (reference sequence). The CDR3 loop spans 16 amino acids. The assay was immunoSEQ multiplex PCR, and TCRdb's table has in-frame clones only and misses some. The data contain about 160,000 clones, over 85% of them singletons. The specimen sequenced was blood. The clonotype was recovered from a man aged 18 to 30 in good health. The rearrangement joins TRBV15 to TRBJ2-7; D perhaps matches TRBD1 (7 bases). The DNA end lines up better with TRBJ2-1; the J call may be wrong. The CDR3 sequence: CATSRDPAGGYNEQFF. The CDR3 bases are TGTGCCACCAGCAGAGATCCGGCAGGGGGGTACAATGAGCAGTTCTTC.